This TCR beta chain derives from a study of blood T cell repertoires in COVID-19. The overall study: COVID-19 samples, acute and convalescent, were from the United States, Italy and Spain.

Profiled with immunoSEQ multiplex PCR; TCRdb holds only in-frame clones, not every one. This table has around 220,000 clones, more than 85% appearing once. The CDR3 has 15 residues. Trimming shortened V by 4 bases and J by 10 bases, and 17 bases separated the two germline ends. Germline CDR1 is MNHEY and CDR2 is SMNVEV (reference sequence). The J gene is TRBJ1-6, the V gene TRBV27; no clear D gene. The sequencing sample was made of peripheral blood. The TCR was taken from a man aged 40-50 years with active or convalescent COVID-19. The CDR3 loop reads CASSSWTVRGSPLHF. As DNA, the CDR3 is TGTGCCAGCAGTTCTTGGACTGTGCGGGGATCACCCCTCCACTTT.